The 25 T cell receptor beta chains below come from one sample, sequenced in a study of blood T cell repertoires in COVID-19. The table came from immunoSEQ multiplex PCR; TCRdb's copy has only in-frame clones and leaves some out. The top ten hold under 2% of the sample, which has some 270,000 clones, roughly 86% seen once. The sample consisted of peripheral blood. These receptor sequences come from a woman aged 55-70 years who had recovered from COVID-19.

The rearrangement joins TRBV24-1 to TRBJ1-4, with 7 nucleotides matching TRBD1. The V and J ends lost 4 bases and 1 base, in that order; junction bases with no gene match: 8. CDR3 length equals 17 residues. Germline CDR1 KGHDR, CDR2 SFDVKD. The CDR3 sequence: CATSEHTGVGTNEKLFF. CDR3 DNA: TGTGCCACCAGTGAACACACAGGGGTTGGAACTAATGAAAAACTGTTTTTT.

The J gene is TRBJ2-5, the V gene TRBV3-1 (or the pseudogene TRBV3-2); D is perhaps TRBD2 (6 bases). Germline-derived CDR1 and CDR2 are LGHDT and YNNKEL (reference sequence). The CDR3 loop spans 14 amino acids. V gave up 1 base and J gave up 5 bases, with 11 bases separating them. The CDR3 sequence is CASSQASGRETQYF. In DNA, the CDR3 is TGTGCCAGCAGCCAAGCCTCGGGGAGGGAGACCCAGTACTTC.

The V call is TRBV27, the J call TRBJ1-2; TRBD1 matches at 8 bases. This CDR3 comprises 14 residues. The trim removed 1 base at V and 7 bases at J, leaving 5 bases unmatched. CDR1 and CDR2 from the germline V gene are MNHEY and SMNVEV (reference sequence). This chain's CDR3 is CASSLWQGATGYTF. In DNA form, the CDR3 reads TGTGCCAGCAGTTTATGGCAGGGGGCAACTGGCTACACCTTC.

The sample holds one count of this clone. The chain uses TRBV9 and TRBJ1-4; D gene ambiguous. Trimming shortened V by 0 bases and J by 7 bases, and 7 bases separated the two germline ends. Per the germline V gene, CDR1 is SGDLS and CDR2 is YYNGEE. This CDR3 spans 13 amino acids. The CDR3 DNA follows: TGTGCCAGCAGCGTAGTAGATGGTGAAAAACTGTTTTTT. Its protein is CASSVVDGEKLFF.

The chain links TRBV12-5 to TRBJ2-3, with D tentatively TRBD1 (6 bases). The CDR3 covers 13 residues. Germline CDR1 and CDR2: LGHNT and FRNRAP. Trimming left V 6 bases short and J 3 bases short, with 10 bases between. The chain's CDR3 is CASGLTGTDTQYF. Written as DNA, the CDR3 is TGTGCTAGTGGCCTCACAGGGACAGATACGCAGTATTTT. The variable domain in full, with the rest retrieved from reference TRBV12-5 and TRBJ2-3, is DARVTQTPRHKVTEMGQEVTMRCQPILGHNTVFWYRQTMMQGLELLAYFRNRAPLDDSGMPKDRFSAEMPDATLATLKIQPSEPRDSAVYFCASGLTGTDTQYFGPGTRLTVL.

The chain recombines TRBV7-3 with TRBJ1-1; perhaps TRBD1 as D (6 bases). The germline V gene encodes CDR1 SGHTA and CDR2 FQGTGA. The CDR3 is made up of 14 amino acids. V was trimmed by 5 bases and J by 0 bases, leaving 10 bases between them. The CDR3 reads CASSGTGMNTEAFF. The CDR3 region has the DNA TGTGCCAGCAGCGGTACAGGGATGAACACTGAAGCTTTCTTT.

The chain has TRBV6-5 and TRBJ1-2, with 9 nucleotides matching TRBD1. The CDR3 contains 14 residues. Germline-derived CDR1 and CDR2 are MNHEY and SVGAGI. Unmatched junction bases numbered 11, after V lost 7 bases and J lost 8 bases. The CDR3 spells CASKSGQGGYGYTF. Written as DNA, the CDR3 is TGTGCCAGCAAATCGGGACAGGGAGGATACGGCTACACCTTC.

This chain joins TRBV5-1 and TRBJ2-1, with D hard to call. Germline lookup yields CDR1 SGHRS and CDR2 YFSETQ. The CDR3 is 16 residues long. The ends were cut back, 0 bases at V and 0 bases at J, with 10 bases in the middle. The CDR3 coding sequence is TGCGCCAGCAGCTTGGCCGGCGGTAGCTCCTACAATGAGCAGTTCTTC. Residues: CASSLAGGSSYNEQFF.

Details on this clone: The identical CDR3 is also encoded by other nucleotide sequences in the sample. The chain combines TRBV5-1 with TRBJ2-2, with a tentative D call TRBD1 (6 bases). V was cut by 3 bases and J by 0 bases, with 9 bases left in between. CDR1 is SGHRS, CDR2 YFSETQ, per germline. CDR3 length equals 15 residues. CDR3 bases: TGCGCCAGCAGCTGGACAGCTACGAACACCGGGGAGCTGTTTTTT. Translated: CASSWTATNTGELFF.

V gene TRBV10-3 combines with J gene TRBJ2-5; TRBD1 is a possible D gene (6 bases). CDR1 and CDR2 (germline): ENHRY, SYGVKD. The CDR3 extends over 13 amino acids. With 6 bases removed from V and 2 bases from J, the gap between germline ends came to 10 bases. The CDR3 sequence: CAISRGQQETQYF. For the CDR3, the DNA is TGTGCCATCAGCCGAGGACAGCAAGAGACCCAGTACTTC.

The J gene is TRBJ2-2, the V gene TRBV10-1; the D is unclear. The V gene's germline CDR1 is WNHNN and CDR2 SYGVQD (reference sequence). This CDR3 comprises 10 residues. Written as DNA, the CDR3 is TGCCCCCTCGACACCGGGGAGCTGTTTTTT. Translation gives CPLDTGELFF.

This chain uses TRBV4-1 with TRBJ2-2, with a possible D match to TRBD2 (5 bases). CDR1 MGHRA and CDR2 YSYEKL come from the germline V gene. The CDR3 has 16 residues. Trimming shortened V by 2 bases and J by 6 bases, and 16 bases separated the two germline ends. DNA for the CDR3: TGCGCCAGCAGCCAAAAAGACCTCGGAGGCGCCGGGGAGCTGTTTTTT. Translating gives CASSQKDLGGAGELFF.

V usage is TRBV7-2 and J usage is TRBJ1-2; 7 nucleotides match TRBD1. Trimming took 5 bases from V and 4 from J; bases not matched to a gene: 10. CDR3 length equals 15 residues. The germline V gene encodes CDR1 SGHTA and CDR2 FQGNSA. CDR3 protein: CASSVDRARSYGYTF. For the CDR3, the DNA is TGTGCCAGCAGCGTCGACAGGGCACGTAGCTATGGCTACACCTTC.

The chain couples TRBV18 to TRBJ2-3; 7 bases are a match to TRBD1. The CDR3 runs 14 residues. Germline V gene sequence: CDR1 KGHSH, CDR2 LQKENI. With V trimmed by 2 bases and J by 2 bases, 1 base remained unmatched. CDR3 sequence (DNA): TGTGCCAGCTCACCAGGACAGGCCACAGATACGCAGTATTTT. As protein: CASSPGQATDTQYF.

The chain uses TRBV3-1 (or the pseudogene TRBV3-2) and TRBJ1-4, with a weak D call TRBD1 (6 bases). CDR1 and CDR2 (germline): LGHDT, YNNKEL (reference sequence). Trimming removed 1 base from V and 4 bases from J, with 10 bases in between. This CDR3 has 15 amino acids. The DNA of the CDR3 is TGTGCCAGCAGCCAAGGACAGGTACTTAATGAAAAACTGTTTTTT. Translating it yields CASSQGQVLNEKLFF.

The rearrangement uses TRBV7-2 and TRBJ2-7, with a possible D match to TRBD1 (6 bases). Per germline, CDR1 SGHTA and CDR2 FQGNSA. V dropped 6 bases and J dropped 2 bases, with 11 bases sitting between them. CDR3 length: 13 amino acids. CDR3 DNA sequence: TGTGCCAGCAGGCCACGGACAGCCTACGAGCAGTACTTC. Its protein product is CASRPRTAYEQYF.

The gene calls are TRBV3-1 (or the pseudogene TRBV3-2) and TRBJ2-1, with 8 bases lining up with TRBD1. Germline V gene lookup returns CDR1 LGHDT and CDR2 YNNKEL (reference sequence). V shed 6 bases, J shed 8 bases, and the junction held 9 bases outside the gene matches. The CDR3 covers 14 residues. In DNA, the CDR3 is TGTGCCAGCAGAAAGGACAGGGATATATATGAGCAGTTCTTC. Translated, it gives CASRKDRDIYEQFF.

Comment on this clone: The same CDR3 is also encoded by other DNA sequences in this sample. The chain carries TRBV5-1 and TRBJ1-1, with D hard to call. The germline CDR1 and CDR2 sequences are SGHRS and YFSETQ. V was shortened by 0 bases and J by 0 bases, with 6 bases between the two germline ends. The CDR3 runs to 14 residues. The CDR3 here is CASSLGRLNTEAFF. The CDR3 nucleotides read TGCGCCAGCAGCTTGGGCAGGTTGAACACTGAAGCTTTCTTT.

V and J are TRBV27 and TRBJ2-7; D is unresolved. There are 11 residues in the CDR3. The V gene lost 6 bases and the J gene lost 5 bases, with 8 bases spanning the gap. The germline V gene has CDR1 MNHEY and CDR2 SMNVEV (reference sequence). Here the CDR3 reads CASRISNEQYF. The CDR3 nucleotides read TGTGCCAGCAGGATCAGTAACGAGCAGTACTTC.

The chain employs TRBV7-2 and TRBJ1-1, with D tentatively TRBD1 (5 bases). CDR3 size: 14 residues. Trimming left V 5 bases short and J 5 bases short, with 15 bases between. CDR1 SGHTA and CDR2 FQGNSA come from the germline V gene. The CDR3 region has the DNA TGTGCCAGCAGCGCGATTTGGGGGGTTACTGAAGCTTTCTTT. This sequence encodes CASSAIWGVTEAFF.

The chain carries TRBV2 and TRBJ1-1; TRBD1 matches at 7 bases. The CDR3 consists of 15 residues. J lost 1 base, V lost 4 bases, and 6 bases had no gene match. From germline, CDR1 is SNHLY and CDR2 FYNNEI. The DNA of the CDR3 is TGTGCCAGCAGTGGAGGGGGCGCCGGGAACACTGAAGCTTTCTTT. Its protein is CASSGGGAGNTEAFF.

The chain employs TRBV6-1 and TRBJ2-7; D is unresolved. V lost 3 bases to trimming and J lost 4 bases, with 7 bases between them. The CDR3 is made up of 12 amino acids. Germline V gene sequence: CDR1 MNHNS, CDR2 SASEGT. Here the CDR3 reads CASSEAAYEQYF. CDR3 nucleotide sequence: TGTGCCAGCAGTGAGGCAGCGTACGAGCAGTACTTC.

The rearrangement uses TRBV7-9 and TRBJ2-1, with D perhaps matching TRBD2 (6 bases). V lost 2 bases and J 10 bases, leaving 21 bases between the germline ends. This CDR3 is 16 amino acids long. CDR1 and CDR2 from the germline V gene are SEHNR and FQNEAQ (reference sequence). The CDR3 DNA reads TGTGCCAGCAGCTTATCGGAGGTCGCGGGGAAGAGGGAGCAGTTCTTC. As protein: CASSLSEVAGKREQFF.

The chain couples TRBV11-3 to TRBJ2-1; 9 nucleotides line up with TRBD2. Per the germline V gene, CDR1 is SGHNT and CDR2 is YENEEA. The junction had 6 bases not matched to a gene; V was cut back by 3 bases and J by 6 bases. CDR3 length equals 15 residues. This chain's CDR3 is CASSFRAGGLNEQFF. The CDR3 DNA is TGTGCCAGCAGCTTTCGGGCGGGGGGGCTCAATGAGCAGTTCTTC.

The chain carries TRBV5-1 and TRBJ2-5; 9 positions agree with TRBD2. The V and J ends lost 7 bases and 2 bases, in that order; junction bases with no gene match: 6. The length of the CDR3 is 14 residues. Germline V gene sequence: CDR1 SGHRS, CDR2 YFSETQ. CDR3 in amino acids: CASFGGGGQETQYF. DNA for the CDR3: TGCGCCAGCTTCGGCGGGGGGGGACAAGAGACCCAGTACTTC.